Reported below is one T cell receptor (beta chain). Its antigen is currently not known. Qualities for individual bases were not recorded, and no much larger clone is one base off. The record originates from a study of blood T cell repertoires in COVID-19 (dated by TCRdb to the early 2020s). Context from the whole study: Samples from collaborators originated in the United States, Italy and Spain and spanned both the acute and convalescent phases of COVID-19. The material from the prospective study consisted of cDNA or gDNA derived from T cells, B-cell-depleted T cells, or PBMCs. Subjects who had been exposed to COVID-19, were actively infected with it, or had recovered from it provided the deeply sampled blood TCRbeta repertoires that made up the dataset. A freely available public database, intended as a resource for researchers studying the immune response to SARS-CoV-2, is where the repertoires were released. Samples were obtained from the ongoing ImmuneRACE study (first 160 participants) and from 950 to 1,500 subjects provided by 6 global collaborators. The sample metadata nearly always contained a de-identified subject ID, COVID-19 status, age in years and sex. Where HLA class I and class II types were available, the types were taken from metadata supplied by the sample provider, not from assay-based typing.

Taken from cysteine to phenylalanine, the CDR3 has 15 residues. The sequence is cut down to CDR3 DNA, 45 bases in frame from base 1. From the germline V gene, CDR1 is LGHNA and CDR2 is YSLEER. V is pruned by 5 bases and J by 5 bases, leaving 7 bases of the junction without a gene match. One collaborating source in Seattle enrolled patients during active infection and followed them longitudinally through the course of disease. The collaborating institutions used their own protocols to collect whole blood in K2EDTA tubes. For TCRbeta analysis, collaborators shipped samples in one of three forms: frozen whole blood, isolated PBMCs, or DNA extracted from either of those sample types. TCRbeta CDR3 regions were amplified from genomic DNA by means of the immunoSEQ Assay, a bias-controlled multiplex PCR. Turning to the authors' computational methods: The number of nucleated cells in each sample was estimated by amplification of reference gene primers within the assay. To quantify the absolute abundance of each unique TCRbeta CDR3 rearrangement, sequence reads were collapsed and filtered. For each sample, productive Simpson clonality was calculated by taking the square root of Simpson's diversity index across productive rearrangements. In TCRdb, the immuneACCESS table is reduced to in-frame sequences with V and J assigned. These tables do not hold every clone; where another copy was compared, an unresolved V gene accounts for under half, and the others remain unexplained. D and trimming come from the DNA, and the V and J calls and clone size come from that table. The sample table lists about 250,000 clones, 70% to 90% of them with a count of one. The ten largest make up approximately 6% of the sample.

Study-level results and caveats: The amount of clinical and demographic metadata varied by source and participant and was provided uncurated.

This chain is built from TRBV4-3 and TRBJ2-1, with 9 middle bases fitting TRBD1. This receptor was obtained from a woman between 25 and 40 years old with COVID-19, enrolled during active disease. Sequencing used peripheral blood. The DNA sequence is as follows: TGCGCCAGCAGCAACCGGGACAGGGCCGACAATGAGCAGTTCTTC. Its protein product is CASSNRDRADNEQFF.